Included here is one T cell receptor (beta chain) sequence, with context. This specimen belongs to a study of OX40 agonist ivuxolimab in advanced cancers. The ends were cut back, 1 base at V and 0 bases at J, with 13 bases in the middle. The CDR3 totals 17 residues. CDR1 and CDR2 from the germline V gene are LGHNA and YNFKEQ. Generated by immunoSEQ multiplex PCR, the TCRdb table keeps only in-frame clones and is missing some. Among tens of thousands of clones listed, about 77% were seen once. The TCR originated in an adult with an advanced solid tumor such as melanoma, head and neck, liver or kidney cancer. Here the sequenced sample was CD4+ or CD8+ T cells sorted from blood, taken in a trial of the OX40 agonist ivuxolimab. V gene TRBV4-2 combines with J gene TRBJ2-1, with D possibly TRBD2 on 5 matching bases. DNA for the CDR3: TGTGCCAGCAGCCAAGTCCGTCCGGGGAGCTCCTACAATGAGCAGTTCTTC. Translated: CASSQVRPGSSYNEQFF.